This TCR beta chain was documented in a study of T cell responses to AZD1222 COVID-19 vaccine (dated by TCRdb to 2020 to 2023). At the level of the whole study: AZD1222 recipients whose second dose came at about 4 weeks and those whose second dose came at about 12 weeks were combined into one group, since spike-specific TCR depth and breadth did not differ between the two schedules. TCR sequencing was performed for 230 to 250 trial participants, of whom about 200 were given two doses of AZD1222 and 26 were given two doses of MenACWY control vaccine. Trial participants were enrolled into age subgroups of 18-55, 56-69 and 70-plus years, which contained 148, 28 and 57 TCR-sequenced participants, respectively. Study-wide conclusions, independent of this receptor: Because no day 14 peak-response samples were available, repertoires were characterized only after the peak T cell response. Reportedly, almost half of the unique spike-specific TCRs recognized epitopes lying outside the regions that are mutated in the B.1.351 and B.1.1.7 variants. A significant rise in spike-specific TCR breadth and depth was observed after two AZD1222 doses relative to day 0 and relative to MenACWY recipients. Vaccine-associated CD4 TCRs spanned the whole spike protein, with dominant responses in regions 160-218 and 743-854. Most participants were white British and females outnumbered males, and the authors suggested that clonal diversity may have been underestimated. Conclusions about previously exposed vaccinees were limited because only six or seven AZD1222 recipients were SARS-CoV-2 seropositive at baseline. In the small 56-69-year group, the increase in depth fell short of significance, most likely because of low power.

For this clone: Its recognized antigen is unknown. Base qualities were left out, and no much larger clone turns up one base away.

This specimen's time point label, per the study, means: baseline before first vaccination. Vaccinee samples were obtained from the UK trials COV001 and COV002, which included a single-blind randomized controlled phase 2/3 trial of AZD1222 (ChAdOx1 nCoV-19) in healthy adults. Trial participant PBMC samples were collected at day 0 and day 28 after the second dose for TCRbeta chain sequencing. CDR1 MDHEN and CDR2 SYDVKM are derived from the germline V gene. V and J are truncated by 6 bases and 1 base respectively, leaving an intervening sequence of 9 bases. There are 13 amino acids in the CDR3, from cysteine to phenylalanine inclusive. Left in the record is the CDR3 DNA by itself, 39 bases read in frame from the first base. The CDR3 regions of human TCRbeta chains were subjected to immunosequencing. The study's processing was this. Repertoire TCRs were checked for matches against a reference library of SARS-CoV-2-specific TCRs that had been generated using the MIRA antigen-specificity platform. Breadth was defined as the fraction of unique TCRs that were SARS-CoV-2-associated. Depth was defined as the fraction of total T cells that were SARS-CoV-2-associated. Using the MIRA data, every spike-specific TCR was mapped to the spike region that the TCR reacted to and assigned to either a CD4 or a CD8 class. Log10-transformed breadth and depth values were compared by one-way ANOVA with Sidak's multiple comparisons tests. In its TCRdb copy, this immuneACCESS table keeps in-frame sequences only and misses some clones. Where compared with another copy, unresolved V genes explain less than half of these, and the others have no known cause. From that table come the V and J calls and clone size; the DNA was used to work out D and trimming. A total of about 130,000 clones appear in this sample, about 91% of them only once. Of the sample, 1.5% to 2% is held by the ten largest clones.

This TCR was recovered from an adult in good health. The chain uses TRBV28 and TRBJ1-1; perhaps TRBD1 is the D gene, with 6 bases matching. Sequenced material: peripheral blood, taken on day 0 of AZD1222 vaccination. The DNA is TGTGCCAGCAGGCTACAGGGGAACACTGAAGCTTTCTTT. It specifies CASRLQGNTEAFF.